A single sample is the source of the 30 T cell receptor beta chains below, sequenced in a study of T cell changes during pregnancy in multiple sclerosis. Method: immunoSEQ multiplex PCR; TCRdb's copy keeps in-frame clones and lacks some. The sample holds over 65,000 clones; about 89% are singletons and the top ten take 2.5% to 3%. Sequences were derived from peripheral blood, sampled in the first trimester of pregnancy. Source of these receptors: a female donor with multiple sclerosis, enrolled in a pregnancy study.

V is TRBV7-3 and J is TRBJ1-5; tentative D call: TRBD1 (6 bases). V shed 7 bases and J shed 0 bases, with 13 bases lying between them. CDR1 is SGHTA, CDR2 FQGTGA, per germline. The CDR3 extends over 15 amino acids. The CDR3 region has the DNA TGTGCCAGCACCGTACGGGACAATAGCAATCAGCCCCAGCATTTT. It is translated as CASTVRDNSNQPQHF.

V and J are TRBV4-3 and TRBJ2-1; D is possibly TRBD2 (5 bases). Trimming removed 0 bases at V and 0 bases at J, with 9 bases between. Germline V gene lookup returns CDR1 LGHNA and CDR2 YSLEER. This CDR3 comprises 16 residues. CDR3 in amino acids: CASSQEPGSSYNEQFF. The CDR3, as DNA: TGCGCCAGCAGCCAAGAACCGGGGAGCTCCTACAATGAGCAGTTCTTC.

CDR3 region: CASSSDRARGNTIYF. For the CDR3, the DNA is TGTGCCAGCAGCAGCGACAGGGCGAGGGGAAACACCATATATTTT. This chain connects TRBV14 to TRBJ1-3, with 7 bases matching TRBD1. CDR3 length: 15 amino acids. Germline values: CDR1 SGHDN, CDR2 FVKESK. V was clipped by 5 bases and J by 4 bases; unmatched bases: 8.

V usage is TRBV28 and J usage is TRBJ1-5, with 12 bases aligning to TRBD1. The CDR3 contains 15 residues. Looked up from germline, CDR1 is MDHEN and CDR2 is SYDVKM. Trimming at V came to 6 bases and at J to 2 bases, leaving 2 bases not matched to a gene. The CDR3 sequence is CASRGQGAGNQPQHF. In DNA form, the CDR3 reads TGTGCCAGCAGGGGACAGGGGGCCGGCAATCAGCCCCAGCATTTT.

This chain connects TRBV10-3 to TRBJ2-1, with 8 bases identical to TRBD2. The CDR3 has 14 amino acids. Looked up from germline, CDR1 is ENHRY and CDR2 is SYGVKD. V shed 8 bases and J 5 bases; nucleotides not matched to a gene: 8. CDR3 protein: CAICRREAHNEQFF. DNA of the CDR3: TGTGCCATCTGTCGGCGGGAGGCGCACAATGAGCAGTTCTTC.

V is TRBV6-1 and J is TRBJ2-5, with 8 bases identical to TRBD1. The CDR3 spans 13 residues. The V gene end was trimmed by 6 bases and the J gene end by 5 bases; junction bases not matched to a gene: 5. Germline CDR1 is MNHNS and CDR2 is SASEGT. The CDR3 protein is CASRQGARETQYF. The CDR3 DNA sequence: TGTGCCAGCAGGCAGGGGGCCCGGGAGACCCAGTACTTC.

The CDR3 spells CASSLAWYEQFF. The DNA of the CDR3 is TGTGCCAGCAGTTTAGCGTGGTATGAGCAGTTCTTC. The gene calls are TRBV28 and TRBJ2-1; D unresolved. The CDR3 has 12 amino acids. The germline CDR1 and CDR2 sequences are MDHEN and SYDVKM. The V gene lost 2 bases and the J gene lost 8 bases, with 7 bases spanning the gap.

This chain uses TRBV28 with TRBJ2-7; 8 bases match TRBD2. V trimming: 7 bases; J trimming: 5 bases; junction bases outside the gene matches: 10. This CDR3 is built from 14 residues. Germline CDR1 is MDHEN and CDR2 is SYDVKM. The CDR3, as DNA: TGTGCCAGCACCACCCCCGGGACTAGTAACGAGCAGTACTTC. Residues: CASTTPGTSNEQYF.

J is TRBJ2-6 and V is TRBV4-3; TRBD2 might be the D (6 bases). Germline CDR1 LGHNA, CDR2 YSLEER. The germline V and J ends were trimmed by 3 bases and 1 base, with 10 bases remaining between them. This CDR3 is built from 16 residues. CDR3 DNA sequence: TGCGCCAGCAGCCATCCGGCGGGGTCTGGGGCCAACGTCCTGACTTTC. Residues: CASSHPAGSGANVLTF.

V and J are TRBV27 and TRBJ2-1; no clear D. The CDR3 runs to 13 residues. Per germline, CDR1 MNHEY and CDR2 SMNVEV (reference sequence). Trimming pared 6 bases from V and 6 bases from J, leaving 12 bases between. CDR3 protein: CASRFGTSNEQFF. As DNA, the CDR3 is TGTGCCAGCAGGTTTGGTACATCCAATGAGCAGTTCTTC.

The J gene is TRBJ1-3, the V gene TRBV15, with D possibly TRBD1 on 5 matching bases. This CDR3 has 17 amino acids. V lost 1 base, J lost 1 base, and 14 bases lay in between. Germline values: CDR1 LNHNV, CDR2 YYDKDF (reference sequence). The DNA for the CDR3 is TGTGCCACCAGCAGAGCTGTTGGGACTCCTTCTGGAAACACCATATATTTT. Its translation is CATSRAVGTPSGNTIYF.

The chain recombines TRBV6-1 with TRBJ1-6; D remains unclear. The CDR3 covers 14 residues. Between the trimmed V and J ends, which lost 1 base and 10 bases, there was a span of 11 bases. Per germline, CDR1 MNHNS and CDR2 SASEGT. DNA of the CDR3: TGTGCCAGCAGTGAAGACGGAGGTTACTCACCCCTCCACTTT. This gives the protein CASSEDGGYSPLHF.

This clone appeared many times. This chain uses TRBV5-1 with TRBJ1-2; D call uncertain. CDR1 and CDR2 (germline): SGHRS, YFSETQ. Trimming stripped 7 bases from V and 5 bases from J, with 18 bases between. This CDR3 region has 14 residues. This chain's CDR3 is CASGLGTRNYGYTF. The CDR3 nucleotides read TGCGCCAGCGGTCTAGGTACCCGTAATTATGGCTACACCTTC. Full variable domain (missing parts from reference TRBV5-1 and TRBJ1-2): KAGVTQTPRYLIKTRGQQVTLSCSPISGHRSVSWYQQTPGQGLQFLFEYFSETQRNKGNFPGRFSGRQFSNSRSEMNVSTLELGDSALYLCASGLGTRNYGYTFGSGTRLTVV.

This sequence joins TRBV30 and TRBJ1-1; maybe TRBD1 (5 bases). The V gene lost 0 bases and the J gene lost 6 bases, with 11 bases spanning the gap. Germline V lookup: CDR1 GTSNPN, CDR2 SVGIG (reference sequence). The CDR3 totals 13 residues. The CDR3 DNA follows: TGTGCCTGGAGTGTTTCGGGGGGGGCTGAAGCTTTCTTT. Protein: CAWSVSGGAEAFF.

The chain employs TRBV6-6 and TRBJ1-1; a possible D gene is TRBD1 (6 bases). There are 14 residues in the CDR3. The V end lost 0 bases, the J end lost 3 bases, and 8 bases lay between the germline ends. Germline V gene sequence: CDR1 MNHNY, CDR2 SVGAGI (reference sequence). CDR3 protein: CASSYSNRDTEAFF. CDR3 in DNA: TGTGCCAGCAGTTACTCGAACAGGGACACTGAAGCTTTCTTT.

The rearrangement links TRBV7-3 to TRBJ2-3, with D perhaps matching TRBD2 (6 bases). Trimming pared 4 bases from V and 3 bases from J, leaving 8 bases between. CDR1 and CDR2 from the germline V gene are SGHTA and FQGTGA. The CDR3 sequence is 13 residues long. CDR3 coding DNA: TGTGCCAGCAGCTCCGGGACTACAGATACGCAGTATTTT. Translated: CASSSGTTDTQYF.

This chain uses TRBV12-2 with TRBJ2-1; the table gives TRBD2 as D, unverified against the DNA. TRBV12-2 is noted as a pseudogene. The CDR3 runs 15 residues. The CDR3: CASRLEGGASNEQFF. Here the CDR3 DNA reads TGTGCAAGTCGCTTAGAGGGGGGGGCAAGCAATGAGCAGTTCTTC.

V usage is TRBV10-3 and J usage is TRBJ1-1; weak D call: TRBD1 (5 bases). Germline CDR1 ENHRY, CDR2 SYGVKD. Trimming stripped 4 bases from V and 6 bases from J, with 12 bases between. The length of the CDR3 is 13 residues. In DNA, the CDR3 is TGTGCCATCAGTGGGCGGGGGTTCTCTGAAGCTTTCTTT. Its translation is CAISGRGFSEAFF.

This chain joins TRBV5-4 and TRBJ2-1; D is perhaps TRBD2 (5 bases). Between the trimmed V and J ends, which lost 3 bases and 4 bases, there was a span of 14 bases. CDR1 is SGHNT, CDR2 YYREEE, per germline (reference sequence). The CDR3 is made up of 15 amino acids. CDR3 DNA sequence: TGTGCCAGCAGCTCGAGGCTAGCAGATTACAATGAGCAGTTCTTC. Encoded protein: CASSSRLADYNEQFF.

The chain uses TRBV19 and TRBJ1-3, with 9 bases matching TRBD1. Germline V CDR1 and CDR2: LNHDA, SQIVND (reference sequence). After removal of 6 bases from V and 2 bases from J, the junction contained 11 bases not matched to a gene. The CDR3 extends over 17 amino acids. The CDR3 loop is CASRRDRVNGPGNTIYF. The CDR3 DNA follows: TGTGCCAGTAGGAGGGACAGGGTGAACGGTCCTGGAAACACCATATATTTT.

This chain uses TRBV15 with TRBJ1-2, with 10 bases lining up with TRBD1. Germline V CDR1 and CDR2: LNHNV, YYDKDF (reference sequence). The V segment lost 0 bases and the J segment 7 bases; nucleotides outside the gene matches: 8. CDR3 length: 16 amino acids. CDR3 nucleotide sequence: TGTGCCACCAGCAGAGATTTGGGGACAGGGGCGGGTGGCTACACCTTC. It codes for CATSRDLGTGAGGYTF.

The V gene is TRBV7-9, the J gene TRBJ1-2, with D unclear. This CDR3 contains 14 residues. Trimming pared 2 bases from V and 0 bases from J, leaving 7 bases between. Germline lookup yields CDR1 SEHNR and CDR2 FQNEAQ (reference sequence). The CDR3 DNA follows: TGTGCCAGCAGCTTACAGAATCCTAACTATGGCTACACCTTC. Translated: CASSLQNPNYGYTF.

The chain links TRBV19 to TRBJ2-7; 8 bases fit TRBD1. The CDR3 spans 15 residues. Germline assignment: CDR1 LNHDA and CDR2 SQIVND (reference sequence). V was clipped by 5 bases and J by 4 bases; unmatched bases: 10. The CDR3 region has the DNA TGTGCCAGTAGTCCCCGCCGGACAGGGTTTTACGAGCAGTACTTC. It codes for CASSPRRTGFYEQYF.

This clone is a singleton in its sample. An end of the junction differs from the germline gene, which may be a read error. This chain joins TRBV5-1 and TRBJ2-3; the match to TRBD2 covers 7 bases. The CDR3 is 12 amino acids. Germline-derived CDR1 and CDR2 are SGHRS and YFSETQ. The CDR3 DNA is TGCGCCAGCAGCTTGGAAGGGACTACCATGCATTTT. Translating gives CASSLEGTTMHF.

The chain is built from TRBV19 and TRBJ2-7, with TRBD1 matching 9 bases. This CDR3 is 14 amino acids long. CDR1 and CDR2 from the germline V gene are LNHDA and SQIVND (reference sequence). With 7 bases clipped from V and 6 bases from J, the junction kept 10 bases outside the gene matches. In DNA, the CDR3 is TGTGCCAGTACCCCCGGACAGGGGTTGGGCGAGCAGTACTTC. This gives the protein CASTPGQGLGEQYF.

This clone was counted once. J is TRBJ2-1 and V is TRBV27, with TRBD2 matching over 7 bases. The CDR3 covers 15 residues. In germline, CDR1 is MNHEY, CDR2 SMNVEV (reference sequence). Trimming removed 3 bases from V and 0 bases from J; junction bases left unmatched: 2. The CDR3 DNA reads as TGTGCCAGCAGTTTGGGGGGGAGCTCCTACAATGAGCAGTTCTTC. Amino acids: CASSLGGSSYNEQFF.

The CDR3 protein is CASSWTGGGQGYEQYF. CDR3 nucleotide sequence: TGTGCCAGCAGCTGGACAGGAGGGGGCCAGGGATACGAGCAGTACTTC. The rearrangement links TRBV5-6 to TRBJ2-7; weak D call: TRBD1 (7 bases). The CDR3 covers 16 residues. V was shortened by 3 bases and J by 4 bases, with 20 bases between the two germline ends. From germline, CDR1 is SGHDT and CDR2 YYEEEE. The full variable domain, with the rest looked up from reference TRBV5-6 and TRBJ2-7, is DAGVTQSPTHLIKTRGQQVTLRCSPKSGHDTVSWYQQALGQGPQFIFQYYEEEERQRGNFPDRFSGHQFPNYSSELNVNALLLGDSALYLCASSWTGGGQGYEQYFGPGTRLTVT.

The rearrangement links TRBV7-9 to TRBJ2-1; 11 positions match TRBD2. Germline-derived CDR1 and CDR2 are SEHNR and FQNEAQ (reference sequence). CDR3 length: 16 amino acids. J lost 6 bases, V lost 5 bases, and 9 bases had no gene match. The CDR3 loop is CASSLTTSGVVNEQFF. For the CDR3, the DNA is TGTGCCAGCAGCCTGACGACTAGCGGGGTCGTCAATGAGCAGTTCTTC. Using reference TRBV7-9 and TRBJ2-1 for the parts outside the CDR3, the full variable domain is DTGVSQNPRHKITKRGQNVTFRCDPISEHNRLYWYRQTLGQGPEFLTYFQNEAQLEKSRLLSDRFSAERPKGSFSTLEIQRTEQGDSAMYLCASSLTTSGVVNEQFFGPGTRLTVL.

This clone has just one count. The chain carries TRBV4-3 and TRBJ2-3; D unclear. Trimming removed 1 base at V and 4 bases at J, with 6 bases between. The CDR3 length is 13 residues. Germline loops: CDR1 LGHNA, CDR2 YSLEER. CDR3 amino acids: CASSQVTSDTQYF. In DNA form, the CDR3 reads TGCGCCAGCAGCCAAGTTACATCAGATACGCAGTATTTT.

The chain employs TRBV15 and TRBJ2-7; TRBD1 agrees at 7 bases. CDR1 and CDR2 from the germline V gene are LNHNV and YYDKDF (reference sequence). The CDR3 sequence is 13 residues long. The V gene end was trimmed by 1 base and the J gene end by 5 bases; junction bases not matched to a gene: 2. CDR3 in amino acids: CATSRGQGNEQYF. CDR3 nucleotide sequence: TGTGCCACCAGCAGAGGACAGGGTAACGAGCAGTACTTC.